The present entry profiles one TCR beta chain with its context. The antigen is undetermined. The sample belongs to a study of identifying expanded T cells in peripheral blood. Study-wide results and caveats: Clone count variance between roughly two-week samples rose with total template count.

The protocol was immunoSEQ multiplex PCR, while the TCRdb copy is restricted to in-frame clones and leaves out a portion. The sample consists of around 90,000 clones, about 87% of them appearing once. Trimming removed 5 bases at V and 0 bases at J, with 13 bases between. From germline, CDR1 is GTSNPN and CDR2 SVGIG (reference sequence). The CDR3 is 15 amino acids. The source material was blood. This TCR derives from a person aged 18 to 70 in good health. The chain has TRBV30 and TRBJ2-2; D is uncertain. The CDR3 region has the DNA TGTGCCTGGTCCCAAAAGGCAACGAACACCGGGGAGCTGTTTTTT. Its translation: CAWSQKATNTGELFF.